The present T cell receptor beta chain was sequenced within a study of T cell changes during pregnancy in multiple sclerosis. Looked up from germline, CDR1 is SGHAT and CDR2 is FQNNGV. The CDR3 is 15 amino acids. V dropped 1 base and J dropped 1 base, with 10 bases sitting between them. The table came from immunoSEQ multiplex PCR; TCRdb's copy has only in-frame clones and leaves some out. The data show 75,000 to 95,000 clones, approximately 89% seen once. V is TRBV11-2 and J is TRBJ1-1; no firm D call. Sequencing was performed on peripheral blood, taken in the first trimester of pregnancy. The receptor was isolated from a female donor in good health, enrolled as a control in a pregnancy study. The CDR3 loop is CASSLGEVSNTEAFF. For the CDR3, the DNA is TGTGCCAGCAGCTTAGGTGAGGTCTCGAACACTGAAGCTTTCTTT.